The 18 T cell receptor beta chains reported below all come from one sample, sequenced in a study of control samples from healthy donors and cancer patients (dated by TCRdb to 2018 to 2021). Library prep was done by the immunoSEQ multiplex PCR assay. TCRdb's version of the immuneACCESS table is confined to in-frame rearrangements and falls short of the full clone set. An unresolved V gene accounts for under half of the shortfall where checked; the remainder is of unknown origin. Present in this sample are some 200,000 clones, 80% to 95% of which were seen just once. The ten largest account for roughly 1.6% of the sample. Sequencing was carried out using blood. Receptor source: a man between 18 and 35 years old in good health.

V and J are TRBV28 and TRBJ1-6; TRBD1 matches 7 bases. CDR1 is MDHEN, CDR2 SYDVKM, per germline. The CDR3 covers 16 residues. V was clipped by 6 bases and J by 0 bases; unmatched bases: 5. The DNA of the CDR3 is TGTGCCAGCAGCTGGGGACAGAGCTCCTATAATTCACCCCTCCACTTT. It yields the protein CASSWGQSSYNSPLHF.

The CDR3 region has the DNA TGTGCCAGCAGTTCTCCAGTTCCCCCCTACGAGCAGTACTTC. It encodes CASSSPVPPYEQYF. The chain has TRBV28 and TRBJ2-7; D is ambiguous. The germline CDR1 and CDR2 sequences are MDHEN and SYDVKM. V was clipped by 4 bases and J by 2 bases, with 12 bases between them. The CDR3 has 14 residues.

The chain employs TRBV6-4 and TRBJ2-4; possible D gene TRBD1, 6 bases. Germline CDR1 MRHNA, CDR2 SNTAGT. The CDR3 loop spans 18 amino acids. Trimming removed 7 bases at V and 1 base at J, with 23 bases between. The CDR3 region is CASISQARTAPAKNIQYF. DNA of the CDR3: TGTGCCAGCATCTCTCAGGCACGGACAGCCCCTGCCAAAAACATTCAGTACTTC.

This clone turned up a few times. The rearrangement links TRBV9 to TRBJ2-7; D may correspond to TRBD1 or TRBD2 (5 bases each). Germline V gene data show CDR1 as SGDLS and CDR2 as YYNGEE. The length of the CDR3 is 14 residues. Trimming left V 6 bases short and J 5 bases short, with 18 bases between. CDR3 nucleotides: TGTGCCAGCAACACCGGGACCCCGAGCAACGAGCAGTACTTC. It specifies CASNTGTPSNEQYF.

The CDR3 DNA sequence: TGCGCCAGCAGCTCTAGCGGGAGGGAGCAGTTCTTC. This codes for CASSSSGREQFF. The V gene is TRBV5-1, the J gene TRBJ2-1, with 11 bases aligning to TRBD2. Germline CDR1 reads SGHRS; CDR2 reads YFSETQ. This CDR3 spans 12 amino acids. Trimming at V came to 3 bases and at J to 10 bases, leaving 0 bases not matched to a gene. The full variable domain, with the rest looked up from reference TRBV5-1 and TRBJ2-1, is KAGVTQTPRYLIKTRGQQVTLSCSPISGHRSVSWYQQTPGQGLQFLFEYFSETQRNKGNFPGRFSGRQFSNSRSEMNVSTLELGDSALYLCASSSSGREQFFGPGTRLTVL.

The table lists this clone with a count of one. V gene TRBV4-1 combines with J gene TRBJ1-5; 10 bases line up with TRBD1. This CDR3 has 16 amino acids. The trim removed 4 bases at V and 2 bases at J, leaving 5 bases unmatched. Per the germline V gene, CDR1 is MGHRA and CDR2 is YSYEKL. The CDR3, as DNA: TGCGCCAGCAGCCTAGACAGGGGGCTCGGCAATCAGCCCCAGCATTTT. This sequence encodes CASSLDRGLGNQPQHF.

The gene calls are TRBV7-9 and TRBJ2-2; TRBD1 or TRBD2 may be the D gene (5 bases each). V lost 6 bases to trimming and J lost 5 bases, with 16 bases between them. CDR3 length equals 15 residues. Germline V CDR1 and CDR2: SEHNR, FQNEAQ (reference sequence). The CDR3 protein is CASRGRLTETGELFF. The CDR3 DNA sequence: TGTGCCAGCAGGGGACGTTTGACAGAAACCGGGGAGCTGTTTTTT.

The sample holds one count of this clone. The gene calls are TRBV4-1 and TRBJ1-3; D may be TRBD1 (6 bases). The germline V gene encodes CDR1 MGHRA and CDR2 YSYEKL. The CDR3 totals 16 residues. V gave up 4 bases and J gave up 2 bases, with 15 bases separating them. CDR3 loop: CASSPLTGLPGNTIYF. In DNA form, the CDR3 reads TGCGCCAGCAGCCCCTTGACAGGCCTTCCTGGAAACACCATATATTTT.

In DNA form, the CDR3 reads TGTGCCAGCAGTTTGAGCAGATATGGCTACACCTTC. It translates to CASSLSRYGYTF. The chain recombines TRBV12-3 or TRBV12-4 with TRBJ1-2; D ambiguous. Trimming stripped 3 bases from V and 5 bases from J, with 7 bases between. CDR3 length: 12 residues.

The chain is built from TRBV28 and TRBJ2-3; 7 positions agree with TRBD2. The germline V gene has CDR1 MDHEN and CDR2 SYDVKM. This CDR3 comprises 16 residues. Germline trimming cut 6 bases from V and 2 bases from J; bases unmatched to any gene: 11. This chain's CDR3 is CASSPAGRGLTDTQYF. The CDR3, as DNA: TGTGCCAGCAGCCCAGCGGGGAGGGGCCTCACAGATACGCAGTATTTT. The entire variable domain, with the rest obtained from reference TRBV28 and TRBJ2-3, is as follows: DVKVTQSSRYLVKRTGEKVFLECVQDMDHENMFWYRQDPGLGLRLIYFSYDVKMKEKGDIPEGYSVSREKKERFSLILESASTNQTSMYLCASSPAGRGLTDTQYFGPGTRLTVL.

The chain combines TRBV29-1 with TRBJ2-1, with TRBD2 matching over 9 bases. The V gene end was trimmed by 4 bases and the J gene end by 1 base; junction bases not matched to a gene: 8. CDR1 is SQVTM, CDR2 ANQGSEA, per germline. The length of the CDR3 is 16 residues. CDR3 region: CSVGSSGALSYNEQFF. In DNA form, the CDR3 reads TGCAGCGTTGGTTCTAGCGGGGCCCTATCCTACAATGAGCAGTTCTTC.

This clone was seen repeatedly, ten times or more. The chain carries TRBV7-9 and TRBJ1-3; no clear D gene. Germline CDR1 is SEHNR and CDR2 is FQNEAQ (reference sequence). The CDR3 contains 14 residues. Trimming stripped 5 bases from V and 0 bases from J, with 8 bases between. For the CDR3, the DNA is TGTGCCAGCAGCCAATCAAGCTCTGGAAACACCATATATTTT. Its protein product is CASSQSSSGNTIYF.

This clone was detected only once. The genes are TRBV6-5 and TRBJ1-3; D ambiguous. This CDR3 contains 14 residues. Germline CDR1 reads MNHEY; CDR2 reads SVGAGI. V lost 6 bases to trimming and J lost 0 bases, with 9 bases between them. The CDR3: CASRDGVSGNTIYF. The CDR3 DNA follows: TGTGCCAGCAGGGACGGGGTCTCTGGAAACACCATATATTTT.

The sample holds a few counts of this clone. The chain links TRBV25-1 to TRBJ1-6; TRBD1 might be the D (5 bases). The CDR3 extends over 14 amino acids. CDR1 and CDR2 (germline): MGHDK, SYGVNS. V was shortened by 3 bases and J by 4 bases, with 7 bases between the two germline ends. CDR3 in DNA: TGTGCCAGCAGTGATTCAGGGTATAATTCACCCCTCCACTTT. It encodes CASSDSGYNSPLHF.

This chain connects TRBV7-8 to TRBJ1-2, with D perhaps TRBD1 (5 bases). CDR1 SGHVS and CDR2 FQNEAQ come from the germline V gene. V was pared by 4 bases and J by 5 bases, with 23 bases between. The CDR3 is made up of 17 amino acids. Here the CDR3 reads CASSSISFFRWGYGYTF. The CDR3 DNA follows: TGTGCCAGCAGCTCGATTTCATTTTTTCGTTGGGGGTATGGCTACACCTTC.

The chain combines TRBV5-4 with TRBJ2-5, with D tentatively TRBD1 or TRBD2 (5 bases each). Germline V CDR1 and CDR2: SGHNT, YYREEE (reference sequence). Trimming shortened V by 4 bases and J by 2 bases, and 15 bases separated the two germline ends. This CDR3 comprises 15 residues. DNA of the CDR3: TGTGCCAGCAGCCCCCCCGGGACCGGGCAAGAGACCCAGTACTTC. Residues: CASSPPGTGQETQYF.

The chain carries TRBV24-1 and TRBJ2-3; 11 bases map to TRBD2. The CDR3 length is 15 residues. The germline CDR1 and CDR2 sequences are KGHDR and SFDVKD. Trimming took 1 base from V and 4 from J; bases not matched to a gene: 0. CDR3 loop: CATSDFSGGADTQYF. The CDR3 DNA reads TGTGCCACCAGTGATTTTAGCGGGGGGGCAGATACGCAGTATTTT.

The chain combines TRBV6-1 with TRBJ2-7, with a tentative D call TRBD1 (6 bases). Germline values: CDR1 MNHNS, CDR2 SASEGT. V lost 3 bases and J lost 2, with 14 bases in between. This CDR3 has 15 amino acids. The DNA for the CDR3 is TGTGCCAGCAGTGACAAAGGACAGCCTCCCTACGAGCAGTACTTC. This codes for CASSDKGQPPYEQYF.